These T cell receptor beta chains were read from a single sample in a study of blood T cell repertoires in COVID-19. Only in-frame clones appear in the TCRdb table, and some are missing; sequencing was by immunoSEQ multiplex PCR. The table records tens of thousands of clones, around 80% of them present only once. Sequenced material: peripheral blood. The receptor source for this set is a man aged 45-60 years with COVID-19, enrolled during active disease. Each CDR3 is given with its conserved first and last residue. The order of the fields is CDR3 DNA, CDR3 protein, D gene, J gene, clone size, V gene. The D gene is left open where the match is weak. Where a row states a size, it is once, few, many or the class of an expanded clone; other rows omit it.

cdr3_nt: TGTGCCAGCAGCCAGTTGCTCGACAGGGGGAATGAAAAACTGTTTTTT; cdr3_aa: CASSQLLDRGNEKLFF; d_call: TRBD1; j_call: TRBJ1-4; clone_size: -; v_call: TRBV14
cdr3_nt: TGTGCCAGCAGCTCCAAAGACGGGAATGAAAAACTGTTTTTT; cdr3_aa: CASSSKDGNEKLFF; d_call: -; j_call: TRBJ1-4; clone_size: -; v_call: TRBV5-4
cdr3_nt: TGTGCCAGCAGTTACTCGATTTCGCAGGGCACTGAAGCTTTCTTT; cdr3_aa: CASSYSISQGTEAFF; d_call: -; j_call: TRBJ1-1; clone_size: few; v_call: TRBV6-2/TRBV6-3
cdr3_nt: TGTGCCATCAGTGAGTCAAAGGGGGCTAACGAGCAGTACTTC; cdr3_aa: CAISESKGANEQYF; d_call: TRBD1; j_call: TRBJ2-7; clone_size: -; v_call: TRBV10-3
cdr3_nt: TGCGCCAGCAGCCAATTCTCAGGGGTCGACGGCTACACCTTC; cdr3_aa: CASSQFSGVDGYTF; d_call: -; j_call: TRBJ1-2; clone_size: -; v_call: TRBV4-1
cdr3_nt: TGTGCCAGCAGTAGCGGGCTTGATGGCTACACCTTC; cdr3_aa: CASSSGLDGYTF; d_call: -; j_call: TRBJ1-2; clone_size: -; v_call: TRBV6-5
cdr3_nt: TGTGCCAGCAGCCCGCGGGTTTCCAATCAGCCCCAGCATTTT; cdr3_aa: CASSPRVSNQPQHF; d_call: -; j_call: TRBJ1-5; clone_size: -; v_call: TRBV7-2
cdr3_nt: TGTGCCAGCAGTTGGACAGTCCAAGAGACCCAGTACTTC; cdr3_aa: CASSWTVQETQYF; d_call: -; j_call: TRBJ2-5; clone_size: -; v_call: TRBV12-3/TRBV12-4
cdr3_nt: TGTGCCAGCAGCCTGTCGACAGGAGCTAATCAGCCCCAGCATTTT; cdr3_aa: CASSLSTGANQPQHF; d_call: -; j_call: TRBJ1-5; clone_size: -; v_call: TRBV9
cdr3_nt: TGTGCCAGCAGCTTGGGACAGAACACTGAAGCTTTCTTT; cdr3_aa: CASSLGQNTEAFF; d_call: -; j_call: TRBJ1-1; clone_size: -; v_call: TRBV11-1
cdr3_nt: TGTGCCAGCAGCTTAGTAGGGCAGGAGGTAGGCAATGAGCAGTTCTTC; cdr3_aa: CASSLVGQEVGNEQFF; d_call: -; j_call: TRBJ2-1; clone_size: -; v_call: TRBV7-8
cdr3_nt: TGTGCCAGCTCACCACGACAGGCGAACACCGGGGAGCTGTTTTTT; cdr3_aa: CASSPRQANTGELFF; d_call: -; j_call: TRBJ2-2; clone_size: -; v_call: TRBV18
cdr3_nt: TGTGCCAGCGGTGGGGGACAGGGGGAGACCCAGTACTTC; cdr3_aa: CASGGGQGETQYF; d_call: TRBD1; j_call: TRBJ2-5; clone_size: -; v_call: TRBV10-3
cdr3_nt: TGTGCCAGCCGCGGGGTCTCAGGCAATCAGCCCCAGCATTTT; cdr3_aa: CASRGVSGNQPQHF; d_call: -; j_call: TRBJ1-5; clone_size: -; v_call: TRBV2